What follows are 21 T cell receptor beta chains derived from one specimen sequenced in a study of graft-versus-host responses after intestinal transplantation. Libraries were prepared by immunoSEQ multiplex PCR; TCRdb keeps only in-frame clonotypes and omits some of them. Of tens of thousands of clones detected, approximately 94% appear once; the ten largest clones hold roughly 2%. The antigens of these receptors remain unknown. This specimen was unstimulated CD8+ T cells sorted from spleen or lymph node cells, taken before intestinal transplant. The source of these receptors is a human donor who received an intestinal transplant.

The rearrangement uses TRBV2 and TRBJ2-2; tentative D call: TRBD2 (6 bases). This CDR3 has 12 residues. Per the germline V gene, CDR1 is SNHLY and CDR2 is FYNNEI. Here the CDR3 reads CASGVRPGELFF. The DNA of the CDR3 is TGTGCTTCGGGGGTCCGTCCCGGGGAGCTGTTTTTT.

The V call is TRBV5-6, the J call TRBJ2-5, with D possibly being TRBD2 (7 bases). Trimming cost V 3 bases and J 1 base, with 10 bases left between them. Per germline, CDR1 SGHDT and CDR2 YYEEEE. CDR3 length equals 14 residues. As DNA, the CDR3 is TGTGCCAGCAGCTCTGCGGGGGCCCAAGAGACCCAGTACTTC. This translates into CASSSAGAQETQYF.

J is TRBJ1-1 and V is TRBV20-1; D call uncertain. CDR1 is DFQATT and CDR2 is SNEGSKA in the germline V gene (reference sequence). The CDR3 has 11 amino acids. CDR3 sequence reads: CSNRHASEAFF. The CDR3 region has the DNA TGCAGCAACAGACACGCCAGTGAAGCTTTCTTT.

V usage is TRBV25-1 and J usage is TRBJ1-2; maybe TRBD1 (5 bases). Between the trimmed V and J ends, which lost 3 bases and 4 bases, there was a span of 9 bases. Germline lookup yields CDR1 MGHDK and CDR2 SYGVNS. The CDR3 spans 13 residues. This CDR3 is CASSELQAYGYTF. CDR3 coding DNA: TGTGCCAGCAGTGAGTTACAGGCCTATGGCTACACCTTC.

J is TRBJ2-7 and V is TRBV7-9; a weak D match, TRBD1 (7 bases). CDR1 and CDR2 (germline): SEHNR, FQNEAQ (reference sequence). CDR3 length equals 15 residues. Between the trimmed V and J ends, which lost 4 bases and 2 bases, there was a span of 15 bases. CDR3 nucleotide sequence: TGTGCCAGCAGCTCGACAGGGAGGCTCACCTACGAGCAGTACTTC. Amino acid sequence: CASSSTGRLTYEQYF.

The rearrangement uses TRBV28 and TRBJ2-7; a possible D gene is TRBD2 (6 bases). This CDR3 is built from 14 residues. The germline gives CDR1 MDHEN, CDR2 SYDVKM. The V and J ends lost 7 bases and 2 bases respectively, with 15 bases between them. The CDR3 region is CASKLEGSPYEQYF. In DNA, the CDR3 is TGTGCCAGCAAACTGGAGGGATCCCCCTACGAGCAGTACTTC.

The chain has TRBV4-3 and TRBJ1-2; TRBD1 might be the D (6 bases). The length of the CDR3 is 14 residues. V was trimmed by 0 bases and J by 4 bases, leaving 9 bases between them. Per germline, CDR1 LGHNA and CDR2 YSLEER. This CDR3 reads CASSQDGGSYGYTF. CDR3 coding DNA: TGCGCCAGCAGCCAAGATGGGGGCTCCTATGGCTACACCTTC.

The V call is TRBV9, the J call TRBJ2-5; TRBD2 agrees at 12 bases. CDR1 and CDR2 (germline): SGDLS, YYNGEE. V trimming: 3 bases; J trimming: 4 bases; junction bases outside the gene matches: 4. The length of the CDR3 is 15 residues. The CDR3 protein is CASSDRGLAGETQYF. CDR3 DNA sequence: TGTGCCAGCAGCGACCGGGGACTAGCGGGAGAGACCCAGTACTTC.

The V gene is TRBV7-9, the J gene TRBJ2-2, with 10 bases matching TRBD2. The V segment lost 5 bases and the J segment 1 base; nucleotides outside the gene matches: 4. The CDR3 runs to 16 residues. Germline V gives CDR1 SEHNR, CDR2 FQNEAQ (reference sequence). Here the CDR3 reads CASSDRLAGNTGELFF. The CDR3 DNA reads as TGTGCCAGCAGCGACAGACTAGCGGGGAACACCGGGGAGCTGTTTTTT.

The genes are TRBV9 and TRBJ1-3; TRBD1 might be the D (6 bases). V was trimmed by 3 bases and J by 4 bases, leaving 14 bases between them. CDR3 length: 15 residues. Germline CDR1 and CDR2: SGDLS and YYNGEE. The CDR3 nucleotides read TGTGCCAGCAGCGGATTCGGGACACCAGGAAACACCATATATTTT. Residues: CASSGFGTPGNTIYF. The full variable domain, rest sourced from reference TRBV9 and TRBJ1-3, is DSGVTQTPKHLITATGQRVTLRCSPRSGDLSVYWYQQSLDQGLQFLIQYYNGEERAKGNILERFSAQQFPDLHSELNLSSLELGDSALYFCASSGFGTPGNTIYFGEGSWLTVV.

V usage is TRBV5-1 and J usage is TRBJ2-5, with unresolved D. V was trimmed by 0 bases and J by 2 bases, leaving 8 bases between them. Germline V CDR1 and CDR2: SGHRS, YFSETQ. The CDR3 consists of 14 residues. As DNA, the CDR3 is TGCGCCAGCAGCTTGGCCAGAGGTCAAGAGACCCAGTACTTC. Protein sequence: CASSLARGQETQYF. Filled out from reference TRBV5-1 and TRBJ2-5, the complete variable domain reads KAGVTQTPRYLIKTRGQQVTLSCSPISGHRSVSWYQQTPGQGLQFLFEYFSETQRNKGNFPGRFSGRQFSNSRSEMNVSTLELGDSALYLCASSLARGQETQYFGPGTRLLVL.

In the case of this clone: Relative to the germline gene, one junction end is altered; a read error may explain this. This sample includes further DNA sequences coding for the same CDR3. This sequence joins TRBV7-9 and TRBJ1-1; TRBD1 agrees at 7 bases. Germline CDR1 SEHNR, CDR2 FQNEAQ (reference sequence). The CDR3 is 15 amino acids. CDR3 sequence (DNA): TGTGCCAGCAGCTCCAGCCCGTATGTAGGGGGCGAAGCCTTCTTT. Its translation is CASSSSPYVGGEAFF.

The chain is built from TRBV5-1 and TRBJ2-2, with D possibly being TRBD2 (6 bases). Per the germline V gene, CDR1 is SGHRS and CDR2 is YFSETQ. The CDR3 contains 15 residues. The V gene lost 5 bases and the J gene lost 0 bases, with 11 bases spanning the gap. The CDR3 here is CASSLTGANTGELFF. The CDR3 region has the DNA TGCGCCAGCAGTCTAACGGGGGCGAACACCGGGGAGCTGTTTTTT.

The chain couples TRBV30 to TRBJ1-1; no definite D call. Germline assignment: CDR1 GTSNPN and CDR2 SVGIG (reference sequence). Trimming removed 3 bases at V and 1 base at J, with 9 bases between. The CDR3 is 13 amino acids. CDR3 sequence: CAWRVTWNTEAFF. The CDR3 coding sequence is TGTGCCTGGAGGGTGACTTGGAACACTGAAGCTTTCTTT.

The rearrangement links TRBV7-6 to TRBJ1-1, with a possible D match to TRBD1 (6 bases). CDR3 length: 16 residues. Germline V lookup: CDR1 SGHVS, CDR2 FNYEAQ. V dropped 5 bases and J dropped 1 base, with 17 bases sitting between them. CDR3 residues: CASSPRGGARNTEAFF. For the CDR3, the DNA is TGTGCCAGCAGCCCTCGTGGGGGGGCGAGGAACACTGAAGCTTTCTTT.

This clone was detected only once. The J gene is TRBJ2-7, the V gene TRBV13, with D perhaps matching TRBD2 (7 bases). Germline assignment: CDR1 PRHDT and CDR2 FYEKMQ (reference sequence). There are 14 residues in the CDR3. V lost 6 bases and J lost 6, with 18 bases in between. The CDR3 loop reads CASRGGGDPSEQYF. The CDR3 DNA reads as TGTGCCAGCAGAGGGGGAGGGGATCCCTCCGAGCAGTACTTC.

CDR3 bases: TGTGCCAGCAGGGGCAATTCAGGGGGAGGAACCGCTTTCTTT. It is translated as CASRGNSGGGTAFF. The genes are TRBV2 and TRBJ1-1, with 7 bases lining up with TRBD1. V gave up 6 bases and J gave up 11 bases; unmatched junction bases: 15. CDR1 is SNHLY, CDR2 FYNNEI, per germline. The CDR3 consists of 14 residues.

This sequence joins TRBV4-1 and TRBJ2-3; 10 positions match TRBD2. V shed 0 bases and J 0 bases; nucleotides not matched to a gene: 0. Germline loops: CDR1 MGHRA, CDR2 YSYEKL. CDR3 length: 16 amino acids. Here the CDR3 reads CASSQEAGGSTDTQYF. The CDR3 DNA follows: TGCGCCAGCAGCCAAGAAGCGGGGGGGAGCACAGATACGCAGTATTTT.

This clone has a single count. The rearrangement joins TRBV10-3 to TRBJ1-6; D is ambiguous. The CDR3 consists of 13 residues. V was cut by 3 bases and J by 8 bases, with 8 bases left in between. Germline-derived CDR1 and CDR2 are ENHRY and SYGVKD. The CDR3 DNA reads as TGTGCCATCAGTGATGGCACGTATTCACCCCTCCACTTT. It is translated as CAISDGTYSPLHF.

The CDR3 is CASSSGPSLLYEQYF. The CDR3 nucleotides read TGTGCCAGCAGCTCTGGGCCCTCCCTCCTCTACGAGCAGTACTTC. The genes are TRBV11-3 and TRBJ2-7, with no clear D. The CDR3 totals 15 residues. V lost 4 bases and J lost 3, with 16 bases in between. Per the germline V gene, CDR1 is SGHNT and CDR2 is YENEEA.

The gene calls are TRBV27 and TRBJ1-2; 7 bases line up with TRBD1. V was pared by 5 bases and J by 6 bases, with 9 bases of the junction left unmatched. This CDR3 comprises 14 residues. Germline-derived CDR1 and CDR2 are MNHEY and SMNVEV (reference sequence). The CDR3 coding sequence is TGTGCCAGCAGTCCTCTCGACAGGGCTGATGGCTACACCTTC. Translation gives CASSPLDRADGYTF.